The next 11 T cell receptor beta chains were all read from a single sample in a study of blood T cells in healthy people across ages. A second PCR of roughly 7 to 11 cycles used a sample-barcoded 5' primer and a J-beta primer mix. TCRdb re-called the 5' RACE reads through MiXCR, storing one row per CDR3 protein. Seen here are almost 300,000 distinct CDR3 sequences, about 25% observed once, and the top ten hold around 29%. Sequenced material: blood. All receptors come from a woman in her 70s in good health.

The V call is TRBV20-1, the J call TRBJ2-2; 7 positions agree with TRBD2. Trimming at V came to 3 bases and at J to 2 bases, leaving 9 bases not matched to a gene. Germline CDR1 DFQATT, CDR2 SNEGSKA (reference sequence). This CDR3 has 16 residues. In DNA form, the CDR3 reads TGCAGTGCTAGGCCGGCACTAGCGATAAACACCGGGGAGCTGTTTTTT. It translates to CSARPALAINTGELFF.

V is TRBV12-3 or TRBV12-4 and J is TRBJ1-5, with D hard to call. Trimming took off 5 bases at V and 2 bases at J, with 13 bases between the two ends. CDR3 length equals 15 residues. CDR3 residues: CASSPTDRGNQPQHF. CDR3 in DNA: TGTGCCAGCAGTCCTACAGATCGGGGCAATCAGCCCCAGCATTTT.

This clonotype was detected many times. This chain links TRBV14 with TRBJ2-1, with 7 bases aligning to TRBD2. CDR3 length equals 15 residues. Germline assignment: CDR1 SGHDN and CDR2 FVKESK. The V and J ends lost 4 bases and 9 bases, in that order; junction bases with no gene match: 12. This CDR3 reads CASSRLSTGLVEQFF. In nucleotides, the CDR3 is TGTGCCAGCAGCCGCCTCTCAACCGGACTAGTTGAGCAGTTCTTC.

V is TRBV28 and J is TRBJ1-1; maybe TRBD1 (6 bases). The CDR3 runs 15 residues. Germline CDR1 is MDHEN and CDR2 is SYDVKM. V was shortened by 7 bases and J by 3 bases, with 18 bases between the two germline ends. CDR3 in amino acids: CASTLPRGTYTEAFF. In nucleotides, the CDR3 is TGTGCCAGCACCCTCCCCAGGGGTACATACACTGAAGCTTTCTTT.

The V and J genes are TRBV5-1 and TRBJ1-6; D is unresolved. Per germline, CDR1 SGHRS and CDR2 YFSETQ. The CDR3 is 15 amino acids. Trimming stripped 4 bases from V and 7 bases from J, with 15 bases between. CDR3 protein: CASSTVEGMNSPLHF. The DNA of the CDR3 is TGCGCCAGCAGCACGGTGGAAGGAATGAATTCACCCCTCCACTTT.

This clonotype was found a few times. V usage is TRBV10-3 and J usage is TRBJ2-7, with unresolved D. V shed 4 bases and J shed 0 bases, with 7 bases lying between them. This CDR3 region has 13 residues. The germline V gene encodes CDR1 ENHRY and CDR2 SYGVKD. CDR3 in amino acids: CAISVGDSYEQYF. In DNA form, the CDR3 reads TGTGCCATCAGTGTAGGAGACTCCTACGAGCAGTACTTC.

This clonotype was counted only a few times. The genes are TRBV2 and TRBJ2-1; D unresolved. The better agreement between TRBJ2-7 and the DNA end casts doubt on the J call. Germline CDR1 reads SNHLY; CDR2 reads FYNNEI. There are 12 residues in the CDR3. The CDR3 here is CASSETEIEQYF. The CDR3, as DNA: TGTGCCAGCAGTGAAACGGAGATCGAGCAGTACTTC.

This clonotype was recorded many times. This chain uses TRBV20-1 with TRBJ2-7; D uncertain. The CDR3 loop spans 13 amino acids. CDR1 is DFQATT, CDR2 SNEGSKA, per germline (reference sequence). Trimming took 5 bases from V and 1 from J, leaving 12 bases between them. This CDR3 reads CSASDTDSYEQYF. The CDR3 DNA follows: TGCAGTGCTTCCGATACAGATTCCTACGAGCAGTACTTC.

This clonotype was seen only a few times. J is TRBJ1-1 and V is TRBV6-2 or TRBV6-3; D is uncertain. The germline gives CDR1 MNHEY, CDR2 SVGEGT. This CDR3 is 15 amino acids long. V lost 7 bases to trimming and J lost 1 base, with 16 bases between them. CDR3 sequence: CASKADGRSNTEAFF. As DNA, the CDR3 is TGTGCCAGCAAGGCTGACGGCAGGTCGAACACTGAAGCTTTCTTT.

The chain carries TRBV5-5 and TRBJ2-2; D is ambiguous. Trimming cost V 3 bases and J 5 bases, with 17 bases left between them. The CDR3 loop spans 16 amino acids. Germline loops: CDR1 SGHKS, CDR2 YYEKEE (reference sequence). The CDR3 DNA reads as TGTGCCAGCAGCTCCCTGACACCCTCGAGGACCGGGGAGCTGTTTTTT. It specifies CASSSLTPSRTGELFF. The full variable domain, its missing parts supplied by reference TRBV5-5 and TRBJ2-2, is DAGVTQSPTHLIKTRGQQVTLRCSPISGHKSVSWYQQVLGQGPQFIFQYYEKEERGRGNFPDRFSARQFPNYSSELNVNALLLGDSALYLCASSSLTPSRTGELFFGEGSRLTVL.

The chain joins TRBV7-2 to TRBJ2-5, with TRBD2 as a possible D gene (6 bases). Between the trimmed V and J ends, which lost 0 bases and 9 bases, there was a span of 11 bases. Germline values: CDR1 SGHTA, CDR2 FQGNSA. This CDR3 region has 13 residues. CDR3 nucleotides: TGTGCCAGCAGCTTAGCGCAAGGAGGGGCCCAGTACTTC. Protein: CASSLAQGGAQYF. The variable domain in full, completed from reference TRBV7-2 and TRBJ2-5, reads GAGVSQSPSNKVTEKGKDVELRCDPISGHTALYWYRQSLGQGLEFLIYFQGNSAPDKSGLPSDRFSAERTGGSVSTLTIQRTQQEDSAVYLCASSLAQGGAQYFGPGTRLLVL.